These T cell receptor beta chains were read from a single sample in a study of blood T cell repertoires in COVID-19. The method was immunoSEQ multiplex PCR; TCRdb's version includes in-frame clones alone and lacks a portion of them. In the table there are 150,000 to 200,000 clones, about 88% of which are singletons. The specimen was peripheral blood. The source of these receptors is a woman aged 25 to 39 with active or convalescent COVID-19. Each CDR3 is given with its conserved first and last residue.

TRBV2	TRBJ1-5	CASSGGTGGGYSNQPQHF
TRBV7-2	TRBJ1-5	CASSWKRAFNQPQHF
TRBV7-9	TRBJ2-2	CASDWYTGELFF
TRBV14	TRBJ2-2	CASSRTGTGITGELFF
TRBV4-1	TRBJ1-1	CASSRSDRLNTEAFF
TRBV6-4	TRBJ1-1	CASSSQVTTEAFF
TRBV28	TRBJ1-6	CASSPGGPVKNSPLHF
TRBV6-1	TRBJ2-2	CASSEGPGLPGELFF
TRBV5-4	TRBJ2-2	CASSLEGTSANTGELFF
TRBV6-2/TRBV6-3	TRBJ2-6	CASSDGGSGANVLTF
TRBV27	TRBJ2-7	CASSPRGVAGKYEQYF
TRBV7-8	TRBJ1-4	CASSAGGFEKLFF
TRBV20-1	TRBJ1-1	CSAETGGSAFF
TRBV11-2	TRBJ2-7	CASSPSVFVYEQYF
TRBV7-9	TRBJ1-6	CASSLGGSSSPLHF
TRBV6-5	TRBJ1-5	CATSRGDQPNQPQHF
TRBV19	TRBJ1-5	CASSYTQGGNQPQHF
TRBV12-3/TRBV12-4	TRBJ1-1	CASRYTGGTEAFF
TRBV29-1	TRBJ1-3	CSVQRDRGSGNTIYF
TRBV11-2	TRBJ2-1	CASSHSVGQRYNEQFF
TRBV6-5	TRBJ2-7	CASATGGTYEQYF
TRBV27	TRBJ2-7	CASSPPGGISYEQYF
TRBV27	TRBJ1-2	CASRNRGDGYTF
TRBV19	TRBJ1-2	CASSMQTGVINYGYTF
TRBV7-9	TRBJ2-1	CASSLLGNLQGHEQFF
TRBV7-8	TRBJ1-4	CASSPWTVGEKLFF
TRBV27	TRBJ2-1	CASSPEGGYYNEQFF
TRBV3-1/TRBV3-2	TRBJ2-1	CASSPERGSSYNEQFF
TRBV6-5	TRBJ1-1	CASSSHRGATEAFF
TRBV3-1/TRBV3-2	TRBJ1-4	CASSRGLLQGNEKLFF
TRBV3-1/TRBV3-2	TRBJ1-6	CASTQYGPTSGYNSPLHF
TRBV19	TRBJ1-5	CASSIFKGVNQPQHF
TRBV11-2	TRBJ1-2	CASSSLGGGRLYGYTF
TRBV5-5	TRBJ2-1	CASSPILAGDLHNEQFF
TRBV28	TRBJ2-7	CASSFGASGVRSSYEQYF
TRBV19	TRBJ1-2	CASSIDRGAYGYTF
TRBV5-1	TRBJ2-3	CASSSLASGFADTQYF
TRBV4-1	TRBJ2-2	CASSQGFRTGYTGELFF
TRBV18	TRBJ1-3	CASSPGDTGNTIYF
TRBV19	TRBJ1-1	CASSIALAGRGDTEAFF
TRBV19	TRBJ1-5	CASSIGGEINQPQHF
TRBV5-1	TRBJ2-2	CASSRGPSGYTGELFF
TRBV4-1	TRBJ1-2	CASSPHIGAMTGLYGYTF
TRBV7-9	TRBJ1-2	CASSLVGRDSF
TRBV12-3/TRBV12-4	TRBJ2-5	CASSFLPLETQYF
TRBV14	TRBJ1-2	CASSLLGTVHGYTF
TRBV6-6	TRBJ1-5	CAALDRSNQPQHF
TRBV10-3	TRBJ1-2	CAISDLGASNYGYTF
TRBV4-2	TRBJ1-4	CASSQDRGNEKLFF
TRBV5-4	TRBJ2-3	CASKYRSSTDTQYF